This TCR beta chain was sequenced during a study of blood T cell repertoires in COVID-19. Study-level information: The study drew acute and convalescent COVID-19 samples from the United States, Italy and Spain. Sources were T cells, B-cell-depleted T cells, or PBMCs; the material itself was cDNA or gDNA.

In the study's own analysis: Using reference gene primer amplification, nucleated cell counts were estimated. Libraries were prepared by immunoSEQ multiplex PCR; TCRdb keeps only in-frame clonotypes and omits some of them. V, J and clone size were drawn from that table, and D and trimming were deduced from the DNA. The data contain tens of thousands of clones, over 75% of them seen just once; the ten biggest clones take up roughly 4%. This TCR was sampled from a woman aged 60-70 years with acute or convalescent COVID-19. The sequenced sample was peripheral blood.

CDR3 nucleotides: TGTGCCAGCAGCTTATCGGGCAGGGCCACAGATACGCAGTATTTT. Protein product: CASSLSGRATDTQYF. The rearrangement links TRBV7-9 to TRBJ2-3; possibly TRBD1 for D (5 bases). CDR3 length equals 15 residues. Germline V gives CDR1 SEHNR, CDR2 FQNEAQ (reference sequence). The V end lost 2 bases, the J end lost 2 bases, and 11 bases lay between the germline ends.